Listed below are T cell receptor beta chains from one sample, sequenced in a study of T cell changes during pregnancy in multiple sclerosis. Libraries were prepared by immunoSEQ multiplex PCR; TCRdb keeps only in-frame clonotypes and omits some of them. The data contain about 73,000 clones, around 94% of them singletons. Sample: peripheral blood, taken in the third trimester of pregnancy. Receptors originate from a female donor in good health, enrolled as a control in a pregnancy study. Each CDR3 is given with its conserved first and last residue. Fields, in order: D gene, clone size, J gene, V gene, CDR3 protein, CDR3 DNA. D genes are given only for firm matches. Rows give clone size only sometimes, using once, few, many, or a class for an expanded clone.

TRBD1,NA,TRBJ2-7,TRBV11-3,CASSSGQGPQASYEQYF,TGTGCCAGCAGTTCCGGACAGGGGCCACAGGCGTCCTACGAGCAGTACTTC
TRBD1,NA,TRBJ1-6,TRBV18,CASSLSPPGQGKHSPLHF,TGTGCCAGCTCACTATCTCCGCCGGGACAGGGGAAGCATTCACCCCTCCACTTT
NA,NA,TRBJ2-5,TRBV28,CASSLGAYYRETQYF,TGTGCCAGCAGTTTGGGGGCCTATTATCGGGAGACCCAGTACTTC
NA,NA,TRBJ2-1,TRBV6-4,CASSTGVENEQFF,TGTGCCAGCAGTACCGGGGTTGAAAATGAGCAGTTCTTC
TRBD1,NA,TRBJ2-7,TRBV28,CASSTRQGEAPLEQYF,TGTGCCAGCAGTACTCGACAGGGGGAGGCCCCCCTCGAGCAGTACTTC
TRBD1,NA,TRBJ2-3,TRBV5-1,CASDEQGPDTQYF,TGCGCCAGCGATGAACAGGGGCCAGATACGCAGTATTTT
TRBD2,NA,TRBJ2-7,TRBV7-9,CASSPFEGMAGVYEQYF,TGTGCCAGCAGCCCATTCGAAGGCATGGCGGGGGTCTACGAGCAGTACTTC
TRBD1,NA,TRBJ2-7,TRBV19,CASWDRILDEQYF,TGTGCCAGTTGGGACAGGATCCTGGACGAGCAGTACTTC
NA,NA,TRBJ2-3,TRBV10-2,CASSESDQGGATDTQYF,TGCGCCAGCAGTGAGTCAGACCAGGGTGGGGCCACAGATACGCAGTATTTT
TRBD1,NA,TRBJ1-4,TRBV5-1,CASSAQQGVNEKLFF,TGCGCCAGCAGCGCCCAACAGGGGGTGAATGAAAAACTGTTTTTT
TRBD1,NA,TRBJ2-3,TRBV4-1,CASSQRTGDRQYF,TGCGCCAGCAGCCAAAGGACAGGCGATAGGCAGTATTTT
TRBD2,NA,TRBJ2-5,TRBV5-6,CASSLRLAERRGETQYF,TGTGCCAGCAGCTTGAGACTAGCGGAACGCCGGGGGGAGACCCAGTACTTC
TRBD1,once,TRBJ1-2,TRBV15,CATESGTVGYTF,TGTGCCACCGAGTCCGGGACAGTCGGCTACACCTTC
NA,NA,TRBJ1-6,TRBV5-1,CASSPSLYF,TGCGCCAGCAGCCCGTCTCTTTACTTT
NA,NA,TRBJ2-2,TRBV27,CASREGLLLTTGELFF,TGTGCCAGCAGGGAGGGACTCCTACTCACCACCGGGGAGCTGTTTTTT
NA,few,TRBJ1-5,TRBV21-1,CASSQGGGYSNQPQHF,TGTGCCAGCAGCCAAGGGGGAGGGTATAGCAATCAGCCCCAGCATTTT
TRBD1,once,TRBJ2-7,TRBV15,CATSPRQGLGEQYF,TGTGCCACCAGCCCAAGACAGGGTCTCGGTGAGCAGTACTTC
NA,once,TRBJ2-1,TRBV6-1,CASGSASNGVNEQFF,TGTGCCAGCGGCAGTGCTAGTAACGGGGTCAATGAGCAGTTCTTC
TRBD1,NA,TRBJ1-1,TRBV7-2,CASSQTGTGDTEAFF,TGTGCCAGCAGCCAAACCGGGACAGGGGACACTGAAGCTTTCTTT
NA,NA,TRBJ2-3,TRBV27,CASSVLGRADTQYF,TGTGCCAGCAGTGTACTCGGGAGAGCAGATACGCAGTATTTT
NA,NA,TRBJ2-3,TRBV6-6,CASSYTNYRADTQYF,TGTGCCAGCAGCTACACAAACTACAGGGCGGATACGCAGTATTTT
TRBD1,few,TRBJ1-1,TRBV10-3,CAITTGGEAFF,TGTGCCATCACTACAGGGGGCGAAGCTTTCTTT
NA,NA,TRBJ1-2,TRBV25-1,CASSDYDNYGYTF,TGTGCCAGCAGTGACTATGATAACTATGGCTACACCTTC
TRBD1,NA,TRBJ2-7,TRBV18,CASSPRTGEWAQYF,TGTGCCAGCTCACCCAGGACAGGGGAGTGGGCGCAGTACTTC
NA,NA,TRBJ2-1,TRBV2,CARLARGNEQFF,TGTGCCAGATTAGCCAGGGGCAATGAGCAGTTCTTC
TRBD2,NA,TRBJ2-5,TRBV11-2,CASSLDQRGGSKTQYF,TGTGCCAGCAGCTTAGATCAACGGGGGGGTTCGAAGACCCAGTACTTC
NA,NA,TRBJ2-6,TRBV11-2,CASSLAPGPSSGANVLTF,TGTGCCAGCAGCTTAGCGCCAGGGCCCAGCTCTGGGGCCAACGTCCTGACTTTC
NA,NA,TRBJ1-1,TRBV28,CASSLETMNTEAFF,TGTGCCAGCAGTTTGGAGACGATGAACACTGAAGCTTTCTTT
TRBD2,NA,TRBJ2-1,TRBV7-3,CASSLTTSGDSSYNEQFF,TGTGCCAGCAGCTTAACCACTAGCGGGGATAGCTCCTACAATGAGCAGTTCTTC
TRBD2,NA,TRBJ2-1,TRBV5-1,CASSTSSGGATEQFF,TGCGCCAGCAGCACCTCTAGCGGGGGGGCCACTGAGCAGTTCTTC
TRBD2,NA,TRBJ2-3,TRBV5-5,CASSLMTSGSRGTDTQYF,TGTGCCAGCAGCTTGATGACTAGCGGGAGCCGGGGCACAGATACGCAGTATTTT
NA,NA,TRBJ2-5,TRBV30,CAWAGEKTQYF,TGTGCCTGGGCCGGGGAAAAGACCCAGTACTTC
NA,NA,TRBJ2-6,TRBV11-2,CASSLERGYSGANVLTF,TGTGCCAGCAGCTTAGAAAGGGGTTACTCTGGGGCCAACGTCCTGACTTTC
NA,NA,TRBJ2-3,TRBV27,CASSWLTGVSTDTQYF,TGTGCCAGCAGTTGGTTGACCGGGGTCAGCACAGATACGCAGTATTTT
NA,NA,TRBJ1-1,TRBV11-2,CASSLGLGRKNTEAFF,TGTGCCAGCAGCTTAGGACTGGGTAGAAAGAACACTGAAGCTTTCTTT
NA,once,TRBJ2-7,TRBV28,CASSFGSRLGVF,TGTGCCAGCAGTTTTGGTTCCCGTCTAGGTGTCTTC
NA,NA,TRBJ2-7,TRBV7-2,CASSPSVATYEQYF,TGTGCCAGCAGCCCAAGTGTTGCGACCTACGAGCAGTACTTC
NA,NA,TRBJ1-2,TRBV5-4,CASTLGGGVVGYTF,TGTGCCAGCACCCTCGGGGGAGGGGTAGTTGGCTACACCTTC
NA,NA,TRBJ2-3,TRBV19,CASRSLSTDTQYF,TGTGCCAGTAGGTCTTTGAGCACAGATACGCAGTATTTT
NA,NA,TRBJ1-2,TRBV5-4,CASSIDSPHGYTF,TGTGCCAGCAGCATTGACTCACCCCATGGCTACACCTTC
NA,NA,TRBJ1-3,TRBV2,CASRKGDLRNTIYF,TGTGCCAGCAGAAAGGGGGACCTCAGAAACACCATATATTTT